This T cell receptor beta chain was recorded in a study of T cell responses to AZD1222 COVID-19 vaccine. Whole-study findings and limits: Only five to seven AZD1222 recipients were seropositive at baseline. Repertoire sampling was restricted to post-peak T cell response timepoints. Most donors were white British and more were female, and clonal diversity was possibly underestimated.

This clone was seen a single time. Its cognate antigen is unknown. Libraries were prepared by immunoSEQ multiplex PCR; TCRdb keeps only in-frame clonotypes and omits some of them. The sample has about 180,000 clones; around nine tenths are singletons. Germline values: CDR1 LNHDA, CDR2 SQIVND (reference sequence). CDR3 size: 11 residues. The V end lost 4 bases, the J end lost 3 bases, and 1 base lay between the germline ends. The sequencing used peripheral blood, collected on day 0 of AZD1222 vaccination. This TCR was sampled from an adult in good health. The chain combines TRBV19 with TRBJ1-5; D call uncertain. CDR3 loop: CASSNNQPQHF. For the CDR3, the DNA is TGTGCCAGTAGTAACAATCAGCCCCAGCATTTT.